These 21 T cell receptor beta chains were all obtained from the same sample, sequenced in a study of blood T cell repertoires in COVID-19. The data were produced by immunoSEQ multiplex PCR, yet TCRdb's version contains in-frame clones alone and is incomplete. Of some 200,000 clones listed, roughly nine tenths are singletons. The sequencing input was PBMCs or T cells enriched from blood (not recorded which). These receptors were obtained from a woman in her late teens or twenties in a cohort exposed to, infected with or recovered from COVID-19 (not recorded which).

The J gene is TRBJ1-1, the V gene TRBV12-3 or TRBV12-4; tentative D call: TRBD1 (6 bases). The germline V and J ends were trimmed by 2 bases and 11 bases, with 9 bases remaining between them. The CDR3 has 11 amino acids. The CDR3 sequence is CASSLTGLAFF. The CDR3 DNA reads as TGTGCCAGCAGTTTAACAGGGCTGGCTTTCTTT.

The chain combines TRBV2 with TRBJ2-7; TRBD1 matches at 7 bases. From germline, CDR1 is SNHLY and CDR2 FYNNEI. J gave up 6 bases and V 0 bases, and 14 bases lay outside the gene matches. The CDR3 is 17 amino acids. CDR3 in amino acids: CASSEAVGTAGLLEQYF. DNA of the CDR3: TGTGCCAGCAGTGAAGCGGTCGGGACAGCAGGACTCCTCGAGCAGTACTTC.

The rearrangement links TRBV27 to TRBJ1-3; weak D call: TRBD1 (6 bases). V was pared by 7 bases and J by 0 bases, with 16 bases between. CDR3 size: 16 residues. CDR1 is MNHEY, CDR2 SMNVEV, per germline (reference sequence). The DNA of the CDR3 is TGTGCCAGCACCAGGGACACTCCCACCTCTGGAAACACCATATATTTT. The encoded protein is CASTRDTPTSGNTIYF.

The CDR3 loop is CASSSSRGLDTDTQYF. DNA of the CDR3: TGTGCCAGCAGTTCTTCCAGGGGGCTGGACACAGATACGCAGTATTTT. This chain uses TRBV27 with TRBJ2-3; 8 positions match TRBD1. The length of the CDR3 is 16 residues. Germline V gives CDR1 MNHEY, CDR2 SMNVEV (reference sequence). Unmatched junction bases numbered 8, after V lost 4 bases and J lost 2 bases.

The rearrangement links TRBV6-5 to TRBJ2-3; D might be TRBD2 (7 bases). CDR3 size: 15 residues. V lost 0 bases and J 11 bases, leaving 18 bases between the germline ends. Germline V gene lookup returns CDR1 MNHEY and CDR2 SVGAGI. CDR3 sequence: CASSYSAGALSGQYF. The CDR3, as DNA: TGTGCCAGCAGTTACTCTGCGGGGGCTCTTAGTGGGCAGTATTTT.

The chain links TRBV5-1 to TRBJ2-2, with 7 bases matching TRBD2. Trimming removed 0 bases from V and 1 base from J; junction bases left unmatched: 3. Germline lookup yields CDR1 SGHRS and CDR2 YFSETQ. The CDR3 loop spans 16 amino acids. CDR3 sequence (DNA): TGCGCCAGCAGCTTGGATCTAGCGGAGAACACCGGGGAGCTGTTTTTT. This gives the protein CASSLDLAENTGELFF.

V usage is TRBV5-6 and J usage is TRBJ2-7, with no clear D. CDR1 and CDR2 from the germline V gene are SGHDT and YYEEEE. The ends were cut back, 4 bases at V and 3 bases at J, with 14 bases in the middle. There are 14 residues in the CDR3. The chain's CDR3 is CASSPPRHNYEQYF. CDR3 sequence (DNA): TGTGCCAGCAGCCCCCCCAGACACAACTACGAGCAGTACTTC.

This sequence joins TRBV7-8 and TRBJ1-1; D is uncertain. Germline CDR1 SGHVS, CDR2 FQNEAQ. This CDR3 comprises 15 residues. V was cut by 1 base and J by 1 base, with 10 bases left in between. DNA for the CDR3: TGTGCCAGCAGCTTAGGACGGAGAAAGAACACTGAAGCTTTCTTT. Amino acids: CASSLGRRKNTEAFF. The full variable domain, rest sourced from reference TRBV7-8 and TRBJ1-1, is GAGVSQSPRYKVAKRGQDVALRCDPISGHVSLFWYQQALGQGPEFLTYFQNEAQLDKSGLPSDRFFAERPEGSVSTLKIQRTQQEDSAVYLCASSLGRRKNTEAFFGQGTRLTVV.

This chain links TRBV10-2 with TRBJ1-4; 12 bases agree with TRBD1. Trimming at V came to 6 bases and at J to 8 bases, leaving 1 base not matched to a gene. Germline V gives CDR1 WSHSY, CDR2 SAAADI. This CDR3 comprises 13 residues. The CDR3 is CASSGTGGEKLFF. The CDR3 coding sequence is TGCGCCAGCAGCGGGACAGGGGGCGAAAAACTGTTTTTT.

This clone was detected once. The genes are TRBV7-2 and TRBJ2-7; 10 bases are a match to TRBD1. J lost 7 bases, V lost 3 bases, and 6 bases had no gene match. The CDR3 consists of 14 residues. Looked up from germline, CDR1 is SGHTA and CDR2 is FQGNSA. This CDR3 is CASSFRQGAGEQYF. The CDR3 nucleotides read TGTGCCAGCAGCTTTCGACAGGGGGCTGGGGAGCAGTACTTC.

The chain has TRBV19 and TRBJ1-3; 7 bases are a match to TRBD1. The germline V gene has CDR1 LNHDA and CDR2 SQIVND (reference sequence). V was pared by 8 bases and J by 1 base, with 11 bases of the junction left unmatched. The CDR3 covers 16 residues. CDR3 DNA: TGTGCCAGTGGTGATGGGACAGCGGGTTCTGGAAACACCATATATTTT. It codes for CASGDGTAGSGNTIYF.

The CDR3 DNA follows: TGTGCCAGCAGCTATCTAGCGGGAGGGCCAGGCGAGCAGTACTTC. This encodes CASSYLAGGPGEQYF. This chain uses TRBV11-2 with TRBJ2-7; the match to TRBD2 covers 12 bases. In germline, CDR1 is SGHAT, CDR2 FQNNGV. The CDR3 is 15 residues long. V was clipped by 4 bases and J by 6 bases; unmatched bases: 7.

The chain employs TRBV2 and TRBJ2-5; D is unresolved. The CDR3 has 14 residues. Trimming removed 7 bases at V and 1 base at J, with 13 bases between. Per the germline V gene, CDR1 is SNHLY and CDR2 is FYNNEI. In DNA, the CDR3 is TGTGCCAGCATACCCTCGCGGAGCCAAGAGACCCAGTACTTC. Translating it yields CASIPSRSQETQYF.

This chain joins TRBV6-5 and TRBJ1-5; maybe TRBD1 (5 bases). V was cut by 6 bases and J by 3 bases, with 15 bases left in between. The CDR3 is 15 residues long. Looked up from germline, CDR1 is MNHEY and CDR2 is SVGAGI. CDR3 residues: CASRPDGGTNQPQHF. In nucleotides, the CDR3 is TGTGCCAGCAGACCGGACGGGGGGACCAATCAGCCCCAGCATTTT.

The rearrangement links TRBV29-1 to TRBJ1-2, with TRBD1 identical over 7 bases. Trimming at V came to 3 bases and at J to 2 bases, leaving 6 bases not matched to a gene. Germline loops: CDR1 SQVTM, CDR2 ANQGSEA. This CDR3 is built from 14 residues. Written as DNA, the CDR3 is TGCAGCGTTGACGGGACAGCCGGGAACTATGGCTACACCTTC. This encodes CSVDGTAGNYGYTF.

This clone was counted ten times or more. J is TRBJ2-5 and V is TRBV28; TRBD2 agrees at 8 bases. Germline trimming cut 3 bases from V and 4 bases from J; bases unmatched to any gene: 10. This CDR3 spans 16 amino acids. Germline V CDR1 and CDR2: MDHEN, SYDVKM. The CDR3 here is CASSFLVYGGGETQYF. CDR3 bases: TGTGCCAGCAGTTTCTTGGTATACGGGGGGGGAGAGACCCAGTACTTC.

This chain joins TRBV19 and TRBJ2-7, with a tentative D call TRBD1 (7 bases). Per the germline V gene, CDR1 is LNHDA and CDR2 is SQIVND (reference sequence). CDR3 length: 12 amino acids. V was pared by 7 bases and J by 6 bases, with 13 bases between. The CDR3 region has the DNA TGTGCCAGTACCGCGCAGGGGGGCGAGCAGTACTTC. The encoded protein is CASTAQGGEQYF.

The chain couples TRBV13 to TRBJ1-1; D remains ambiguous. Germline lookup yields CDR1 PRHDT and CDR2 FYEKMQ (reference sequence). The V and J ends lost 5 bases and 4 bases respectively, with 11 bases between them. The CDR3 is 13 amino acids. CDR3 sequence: CASSPSWATEAFF. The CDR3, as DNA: TGTGCCAGCAGCCCTTCCTGGGCCACTGAAGCTTTCTTT.

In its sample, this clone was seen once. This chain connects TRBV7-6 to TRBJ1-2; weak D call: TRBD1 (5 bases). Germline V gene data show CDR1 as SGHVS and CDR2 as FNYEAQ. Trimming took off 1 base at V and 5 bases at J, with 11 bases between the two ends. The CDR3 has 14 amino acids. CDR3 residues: CASSLDQGGYGYTF. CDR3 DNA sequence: TGTGCCAGCAGCTTAGATCAGGGTGGTTATGGCTACACCTTC.

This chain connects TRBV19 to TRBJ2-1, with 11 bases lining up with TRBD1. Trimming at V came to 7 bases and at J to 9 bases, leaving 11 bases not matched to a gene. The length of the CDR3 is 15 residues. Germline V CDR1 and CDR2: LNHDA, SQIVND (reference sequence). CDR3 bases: TGTGCCAGTACCTATGGTGGACAGGGGGCCGGTGAGCAGTTCTTC. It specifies CASTYGGQGAGEQFF.

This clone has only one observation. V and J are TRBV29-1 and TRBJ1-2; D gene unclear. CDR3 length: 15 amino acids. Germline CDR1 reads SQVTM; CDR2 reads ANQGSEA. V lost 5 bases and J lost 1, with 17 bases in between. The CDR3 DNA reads TGCAGCGTTCCTAAGGAGGGCAGCAATAACTATGGCTACACCTTC. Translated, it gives CSVPKEGSNNYGYTF. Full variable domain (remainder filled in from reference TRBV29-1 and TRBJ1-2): SAVISQKPSRDICQRGTSLTIQCQVDSQVTMMFWYRQQPGQSLTLIATANQGSEATYESGFVIDKFPISRPNLTFSTLTVSNMSPEDSSIYLCSVPKEGSNNYGYTFGSGTRLTVV.